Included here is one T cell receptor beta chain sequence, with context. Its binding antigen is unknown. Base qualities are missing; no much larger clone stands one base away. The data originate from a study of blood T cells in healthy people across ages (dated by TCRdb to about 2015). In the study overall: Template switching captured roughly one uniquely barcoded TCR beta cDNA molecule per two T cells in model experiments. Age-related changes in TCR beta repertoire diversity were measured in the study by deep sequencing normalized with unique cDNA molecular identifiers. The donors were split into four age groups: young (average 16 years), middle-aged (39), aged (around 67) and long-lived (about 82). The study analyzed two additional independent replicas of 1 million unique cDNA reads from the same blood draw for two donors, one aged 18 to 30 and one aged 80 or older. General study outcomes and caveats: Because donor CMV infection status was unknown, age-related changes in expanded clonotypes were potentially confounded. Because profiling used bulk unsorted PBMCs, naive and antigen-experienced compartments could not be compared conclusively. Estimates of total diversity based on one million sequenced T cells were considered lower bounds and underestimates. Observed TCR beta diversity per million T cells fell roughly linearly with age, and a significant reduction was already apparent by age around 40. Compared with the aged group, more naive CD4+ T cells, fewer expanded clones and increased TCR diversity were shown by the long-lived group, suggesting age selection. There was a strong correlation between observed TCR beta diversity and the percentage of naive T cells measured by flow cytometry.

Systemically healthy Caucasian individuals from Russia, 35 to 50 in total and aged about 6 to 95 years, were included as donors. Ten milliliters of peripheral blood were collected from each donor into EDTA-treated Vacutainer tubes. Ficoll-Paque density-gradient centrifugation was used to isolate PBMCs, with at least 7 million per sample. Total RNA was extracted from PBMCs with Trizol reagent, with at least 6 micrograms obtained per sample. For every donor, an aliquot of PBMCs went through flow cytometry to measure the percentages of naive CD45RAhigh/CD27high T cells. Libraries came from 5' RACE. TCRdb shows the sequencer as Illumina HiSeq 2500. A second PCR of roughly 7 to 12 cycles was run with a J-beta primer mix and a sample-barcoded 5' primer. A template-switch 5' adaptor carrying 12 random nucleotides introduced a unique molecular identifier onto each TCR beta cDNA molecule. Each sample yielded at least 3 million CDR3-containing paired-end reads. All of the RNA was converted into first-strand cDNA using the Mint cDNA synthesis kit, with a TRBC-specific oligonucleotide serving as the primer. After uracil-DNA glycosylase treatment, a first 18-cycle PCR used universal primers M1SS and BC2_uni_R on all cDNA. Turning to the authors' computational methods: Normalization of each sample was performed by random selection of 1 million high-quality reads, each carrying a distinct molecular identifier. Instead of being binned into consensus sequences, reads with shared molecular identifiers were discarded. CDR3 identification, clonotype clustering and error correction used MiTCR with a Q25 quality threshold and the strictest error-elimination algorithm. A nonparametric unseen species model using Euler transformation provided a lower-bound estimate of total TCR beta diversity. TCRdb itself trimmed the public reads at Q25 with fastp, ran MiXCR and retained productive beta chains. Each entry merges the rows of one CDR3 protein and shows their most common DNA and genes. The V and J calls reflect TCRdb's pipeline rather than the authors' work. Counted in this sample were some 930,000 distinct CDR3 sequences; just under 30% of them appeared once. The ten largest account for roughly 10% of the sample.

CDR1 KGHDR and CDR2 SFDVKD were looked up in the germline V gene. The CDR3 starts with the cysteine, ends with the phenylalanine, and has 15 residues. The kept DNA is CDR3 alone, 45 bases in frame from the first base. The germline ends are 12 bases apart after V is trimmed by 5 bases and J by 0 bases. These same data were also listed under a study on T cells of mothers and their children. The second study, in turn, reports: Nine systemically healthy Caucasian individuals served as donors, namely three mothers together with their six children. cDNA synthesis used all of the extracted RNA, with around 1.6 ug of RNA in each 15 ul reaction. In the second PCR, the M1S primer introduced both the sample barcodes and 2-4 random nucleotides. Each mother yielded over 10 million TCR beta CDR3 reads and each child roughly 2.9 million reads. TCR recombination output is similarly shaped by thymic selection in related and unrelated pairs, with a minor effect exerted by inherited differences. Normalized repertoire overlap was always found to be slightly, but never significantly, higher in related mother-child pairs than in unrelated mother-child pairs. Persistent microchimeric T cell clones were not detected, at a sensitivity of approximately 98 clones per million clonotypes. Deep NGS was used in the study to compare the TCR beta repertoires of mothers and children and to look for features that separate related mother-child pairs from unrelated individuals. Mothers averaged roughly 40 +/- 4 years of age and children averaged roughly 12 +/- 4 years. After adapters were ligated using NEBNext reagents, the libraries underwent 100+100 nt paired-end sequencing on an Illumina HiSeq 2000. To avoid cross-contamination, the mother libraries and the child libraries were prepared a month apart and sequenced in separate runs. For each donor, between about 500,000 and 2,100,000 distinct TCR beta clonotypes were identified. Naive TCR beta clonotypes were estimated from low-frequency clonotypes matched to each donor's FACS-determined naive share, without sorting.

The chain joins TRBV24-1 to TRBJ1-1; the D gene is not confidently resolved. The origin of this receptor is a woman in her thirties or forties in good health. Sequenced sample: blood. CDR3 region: CATSGSFGVNTEAFF. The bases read TGTGCCACCAGTGGGTCCTTTGGGGTGAACACTGAAGCTTTCTTT.